This passage covers 13 T cell receptor beta chains from one sample sequenced in a study of spatial heterogeneity in lung cancer. TCRdb analysed the 5' RACE reads with MiXCR anew, one entry per CDR3 protein. The sample records fewer than 50,000 distinct CDR3 sequences, over 9.5% being singletons. Time point here: blood at routine non-recurrence follow-up after resection. Sequenced material: PBMCs, taken at follow-up. Receptor source: a female donor with early-stage non-small cell lung cancer.

This clonotype turned up a few times. The gene calls are TRBV5-1 and TRBJ2-1, with 7 bases fitting TRBD1. J was trimmed by 4 bases and V by 3 bases; bases with no gene match: 10. The CDR3 length is 16 residues. Per the germline V gene, CDR1 is SGHRS and CDR2 is YFSETQ. The CDR3 DNA sequence: TGCGCCAGCAGCTGGGGAAACAGGGGTAGTTACAATGAGCAGTTCTTC. Translated: CASSWGNRGSYNEQFF.

The V call is TRBV5-1, the J call TRBJ1-2; possible D gene TRBD1, 6 bases. CDR1 and CDR2 from the germline V gene are SGHRS and YFSETQ. V was cut by 0 bases and J by 4 bases, with 10 bases left in between. This CDR3 is 14 amino acids long. The CDR3 region is CASSLGDTSYGYTF. CDR3 DNA: TGCGCCAGCAGCTTGGGGGACACCTCCTATGGCTACACCTTC.

This clonotype was seen more than once but under ten times. This sequence joins TRBV25-1 and TRBJ2-7, with no clear D. The V end lost 2 bases, the J end lost 6 bases, and 8 bases lay between the germline ends. This CDR3 spans 12 amino acids. Germline assignment: CDR1 MGHDK and CDR2 SYGVNS. The CDR3 is CASSEEHFEQYF. CDR3 sequence (DNA): TGTGCCAGCAGTGAAGAGCACTTCGAGCAGTACTTC.

The rearrangement uses TRBV2 and TRBJ1-6, with no clear D. The CDR3 totals 12 residues. The V gene's germline CDR1 is SNHLY and CDR2 FYNNEI. V shed 3 bases and J shed 7 bases, with 4 bases lying between them. This chain's CDR3 is CASSDTNSPLHF. The CDR3 DNA sequence: TGTGCCAGCAGTGACACCAATTCACCCCTCCACTTT.

Within the sample, this clonotype is medium-sized. The V gene is TRBV9, the J gene TRBJ2-5, with 7 bases matching TRBD1. Germline V lookup: CDR1 SGDLS, CDR2 YYNGEE. After removal of 4 bases from V and 5 bases from J, the junction contained 11 bases not matched to a gene. The CDR3 totals 15 residues. The CDR3 loop is CASSSRDSGSETQYF. The CDR3, as DNA: TGTGCCAGCAGCTCCCGGGACAGCGGATCGGAGACCCAGTACTTC.

This clonotype has more than one count but fewer than ten. The V and J genes are TRBV9 and TRBJ2-7; 8 bases are a match to TRBD1. The CDR3 spans 15 residues. Germline-derived CDR1 and CDR2 are SGDLS and YYNGEE. V shed 4 bases and J 0 bases; nucleotides not matched to a gene: 6. The CDR3 region is CASSSGQGGSYEQYF. The CDR3 DNA follows: TGTGCCAGCAGCTCCGGACAGGGAGGCTCCTACGAGCAGTACTTC.

The chain recombines TRBV30 with TRBJ2-5; weak D call: TRBD2 (5 bases). Trimming shortened V by 0 bases and J by 7 bases, and 12 bases separated the two germline ends. Germline V lookup: CDR1 GTSNPN, CDR2 SVGIG (reference sequence). The CDR3 extends over 13 amino acids. The CDR3 spells CAWSVSGEGTQYF. In DNA form, the CDR3 reads TGTGCCTGGAGTGTATCCGGAGAGGGGACCCAGTACTTC.

J is TRBJ2-7 and V is TRBV20-1; possible D gene TRBD2, 5 bases. V lost 3 bases to trimming and J lost 12 bases, with 24 bases between them. Germline-derived CDR1 and CDR2 are DFQATT and SNEGSKA (reference sequence). This CDR3 has 14 amino acids. The CDR3 sequence is CSASPQRRSRRLYF. CDR3 nucleotide sequence: TGCAGTGCTAGCCCACAGCGGAGGTCGCGTAGGCTGTACTTC.

This clonotype was found a few times. The V gene is TRBV7-9, the J gene TRBJ2-6, with 9 nucleotides matching TRBD1. Germline loops: CDR1 SEHNR, CDR2 FQNEAQ (reference sequence). Trimming at V came to 4 bases and at J to 2 bases, leaving 9 bases not matched to a gene. This CDR3 contains 18 residues. The CDR3 DNA follows: TGTGCCAGCAGCTGGGACAGGGCTACCCCAGCTGGGGCCAACGTCCTGACTTTC. Its protein is CASSWDRATPAGANVLTF.

Many counts were recorded for this clonotype. This chain uses TRBV7-3 with TRBJ2-1; D could derive from TRBD1 or TRBD2 (5 bases each). The V gene's germline CDR1 is SGHTA and CDR2 FQGTGA. The CDR3 extends over 13 amino acids. V shed 3 bases and J shed 6 bases, with 9 bases lying between them. CDR3 sequence: CASSFSGANEQFF. The CDR3 DNA is TGTGCCAGCAGCTTTTCCGGGGCCAATGAGCAGTTCTTC.

This clonotype was counted at least ten times. The chain has TRBV5-1 and TRBJ2-3, with a possible D match to TRBD2 (6 bases). Germline V gives CDR1 SGHRS, CDR2 YFSETQ. The CDR3 consists of 14 residues. Trimming stripped 6 bases from V and 0 bases from J, with 11 bases between. The CDR3 loop is CASTRAGSTDTQYF. In nucleotides, the CDR3 is TGCGCCAGCACACGGGCGGGGAGCACAGATACGCAGTATTTT.

There are many counts of this clonotype. The chain links TRBV20-1 to TRBJ2-1, with 7 nucleotides matching TRBD2. CDR1 and CDR2 (germline): DFQATT, SNEGSKA (reference sequence). The CDR3 covers 13 residues. In nucleotides, the CDR3 is TGCAGCGTTCAAGCGGGACGTGGTAATGAGCAGTTCTTC. Protein: CSVQAGRGNEQFF.

This clonotype was detected ten times or more. The gene calls are TRBV5-5 and TRBJ2-3, with TRBD2 identical over 10 bases. The trim removed 1 base at V and 6 bases at J, leaving 5 bases unmatched. This CDR3 region has 15 residues. CDR1 and CDR2 from the germline V gene are SGHKS and YYEKEE (reference sequence). In DNA, the CDR3 is TGTGCCAGCAGCTTGACAGCGGGGGGGCTGGATACGCAGTATTTT. Its protein product is CASSLTAGGLDTQYF.